This paragraph covers one TCR beta chain sequence. Its specificity is unknown. TCRdb called the reads again in MiXCR, with one record for every CDR3 protein. The sample consists of approximately 700,000 distinct CDR3 sequences, about 40% of them appearing once. These data originate in a study of T cell repertoires in cytomegalovirus infection. At the level of the study: Indications came from public TCR beta signatures; they pointed to CMV infection and to a matching HLA type. The study, taken as a whole, reports: Totalled public TCR beta family frequency picked out people who carried CMV plus the relevant HLA. HLA-C-restricted TCR beta clonotypes specific for CMV led the ex vivo response.

The CDR3 extends over 14 amino acids. Germline V lookup: CDR1 ENHRY, CDR2 SYGVKD. V dropped 2 bases and J dropped 5; count of bases not matched to a gene: 5. The sequenced sample consisted of PBMCs. J is TRBJ2-5 and V is TRBV10-3; 7 bases fit TRBD1. This clonotype was obtained from a human donor in good health (CMV status not recorded). Some clones in this sample may be carry-over from other donors' samples. CDR3 amino acids: CAISEATGLETQYF. CDR3 in DNA: TGTGCCATCAGTGAGGCGACAGGGTTGGAGACCCAGTACTTC.